This T cell receptor (beta chain) was observed in a study of cytomegalovirus exposure and HLA in healthy donors. General study findings and limits: CMV antigen specificity was confirmed in vitro for three CMV-associated chains. Associated with HLA alleles at 0.05 false discovery rate in a later analysis were about 17,000 TCR beta sequences.

With regard to this clone: Its antigen is still unknown.

In germline, CDR1 is MNHEY, CDR2 SVGAGI. This CDR3 has 14 amino acids. The V and J ends lost 5 bases and 1 base respectively, with 12 bases between them. 13 Jbeta primers and 60 Vbeta primers were used for the PCR. Only in-frame clones appear in the TCRdb table, and some are missing; sequencing was by immunoSEQ multiplex PCR. The sample yields more than 75,000 clones, around 70% seen once. The sequence came from a man aged 35 to 55 in good health and CMV-seropositive. V and J are TRBV6-5 and TRBJ2-7; D is uncertain. Material: PBMCs. The CDR3 loop reads CASSGTRPSYEQYF. Here the CDR3 DNA reads TGTGCCAGCAGTGGAACCAGGCCTTCCTACGAGCAGTACTTC.